This T cell receptor (beta chain) derives from a study of CD8+ T cells in alopecia areata. Study overall: The drug, oral tofacitinib, was given to treated patients at 5 to 10 mg twice daily. Patients remained on tofacitinib for 6 to 18 months and then went 6 months without it. Study-level points and caveats: Shared TCR sequences were less clear between patients than in mice, possibly partly from HLA diversity.

Isolated RNA was reverse transcribed into cDNA used as the sequencing template. Sequenced by immunoSEQ multiplex PCR; TCRdb stores in-frame clones only, minus some. The table lists some 180,000 clones, roughly 50% of them singletons. This sample's treatment: oral pan-JAK inhibitor, 5-10 mg twice daily. In this sample, this clone turned up a few times. Its antigen remains unidentified. This CDR3 is 15 amino acids long. The V gene's germline CDR1 is LGHNA and CDR2 YSLEER. V gave up 5 bases and J gave up 8 bases; unmatched junction bases: 9. The source was CD8+ T cells sorted from blood, collected at week 24, from a patient treated with tofacitinib. This sequence joins TRBV4-3 and TRBJ1-5, with 10 bases that match TRBD1. The receptor was derived from a human donor with alopecia areata. The CDR3 loop is CASSATRQGAKPQHF. The CDR3 region has the DNA TGCGCCAGCAGCGCAACTCGACAGGGGGCGAAGCCCCAGCATTTT.